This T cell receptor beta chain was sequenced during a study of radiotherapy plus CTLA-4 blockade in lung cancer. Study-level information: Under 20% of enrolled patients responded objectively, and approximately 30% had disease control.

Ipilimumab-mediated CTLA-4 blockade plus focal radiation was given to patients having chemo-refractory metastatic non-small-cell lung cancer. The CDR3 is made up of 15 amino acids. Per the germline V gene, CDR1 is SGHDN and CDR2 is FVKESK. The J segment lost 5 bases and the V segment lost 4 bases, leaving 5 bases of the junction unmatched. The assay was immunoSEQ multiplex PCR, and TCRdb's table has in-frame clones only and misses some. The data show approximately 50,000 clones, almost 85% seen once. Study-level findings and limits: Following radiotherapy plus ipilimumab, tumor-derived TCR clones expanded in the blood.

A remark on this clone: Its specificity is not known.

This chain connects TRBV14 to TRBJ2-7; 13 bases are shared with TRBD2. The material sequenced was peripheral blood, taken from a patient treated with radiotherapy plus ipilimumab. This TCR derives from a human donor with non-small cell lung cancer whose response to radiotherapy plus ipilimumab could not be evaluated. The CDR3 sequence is CASSRTSGRGNEQYF. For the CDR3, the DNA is TGTGCCAGCAGCCGGACTAGCGGGAGAGGAAACGAGCAGTACTTC.